The 18 T cell receptor beta chains below were found in one sample sequenced in a study of graft-versus-host responses after intestinal transplantation. Produced via immunoSEQ multiplex PCR; TCRdb's table is partial and in-frame only. Of about 94,000 clones in the sample, 90% to 95% are singletons; the top ten hold around 0.5%. These receptors have no known antigen. The specimen comprised unstimulated CD8+ T cells sorted from spleen or lymph node cells, sampled before intestinal transplant. The receptors come from a human donor who received an intestinal transplant.

This clone was seen a single time. CDR3 sequence reads: CASIERIAGTPYNEQFF. CDR3 in DNA: TGTGCCAGCATAGAGCGAATAGCCGGGACACCATACAATGAGCAGTTCTTC. The chain has TRBV2 and TRBJ2-1; D is possibly TRBD1 (6 bases). The CDR3 has 17 residues. The germline gives CDR1 SNHLY, CDR2 FYNNEI. Trimming took off 7 bases at V and 4 bases at J, with 23 bases between the two ends.

In DNA form, the CDR3 reads TGTGCCAGTAGTCTCGGACAGGGAGCCTACGAGCAGTACTTC. Its translation: CASSLGQGAYEQYF. The V gene is TRBV19, the J gene TRBJ2-7, with 8 bases fitting TRBD1. CDR3 length: 14 residues. Per the germline V gene, CDR1 is LNHDA and CDR2 is SQIVND (reference sequence). V gave up 5 bases and J gave up 2 bases; unmatched junction bases: 5.

The chain couples TRBV6-5 to TRBJ2-7; TRBD1 matches at 8 bases. The CDR3 has 16 amino acids. Trimming removed 2 bases from V and 3 bases from J; junction bases left unmatched: 9. The germline gives CDR1 MNHEY, CDR2 SVGAGI. The CDR3 DNA reads TGTGCCAGCAGTTACAAAGGACAGGGAATTGTCTACGAGCAGTACTTC. Amino acids: CASSYKGQGIVYEQYF.

The chain links TRBV5-4 to TRBJ2-5, with TRBD2 matching 7 bases. Germline V CDR1 and CDR2: SGHNT, YYREEE (reference sequence). The CDR3 loop spans 19 amino acids. Unmatched junction bases numbered 21, after V lost 5 bases and J lost 2 bases. CDR3 coding DNA: TGTGCCAGCAGTCCACTTCGGGTCAAGACACGGGAGGATCAAGAGACCCAGTACTTC. Its translation is CASSPLRVKTREDQETQYF.

V usage is TRBV4-2 and J usage is TRBJ2-5, with a weak D call TRBD2 (6 bases). TRBJ2-7 explains the end of the DNA better; the J call may be wrong. There are 14 residues in the CDR3. Germline CDR1 is LGHNA and CDR2 is YNFKEQ. DNA of the CDR3: TGTGCCAGCAGCCACCGGGACTCCTCCTACGAGCAGTACTTC. Its translation is CASSHRDSSYEQYF.

The CDR3 loop is CASAGDIDTQYF. For the CDR3, the DNA is TGTGCCAGCGCCGGGGACATAGATACGCAGTATTTT. The rearrangement uses TRBV4-2 and TRBJ2-3, with D possibly being TRBD1 (6 bases). Germline V gives CDR1 LGHNA, CDR2 YNFKEQ. The CDR3 has 12 residues. V lost 8 bases and J lost 5, with 11 bases in between.

This chain uses TRBV28 with TRBJ2-3, with 7 bases identical to TRBD1. The V gene's germline CDR1 is MDHEN and CDR2 SYDVKM. The trim removed 10 bases at V and 4 bases at J, leaving 8 bases unmatched. The CDR3 extends over 13 amino acids. The DNA of the CDR3 is TGTGCCACCCGAACAGGGGTTCCAGATACGCAGTATTTT. Its protein is CATRTGVPDTQYF.

The chain has TRBV7-9 and TRBJ2-1; D unresolved. Germline lookup yields CDR1 SEHNR and CDR2 FQNEAQ (reference sequence). V lost 4 bases to trimming and J lost 8 bases, with 9 bases between them. CDR3 size: 12 residues. The CDR3 sequence: CASSSIRDEQFF. DNA for the CDR3: TGTGCCAGCAGCTCGATCCGCGATGAGCAGTTCTTC.

In DNA, the CDR3 is TGTGCCAGTACTGACACCTCGAACACTGAAGCTTTCTTT. It yields the protein CASTDTSNTEAFF. This sequence joins TRBV19 and TRBJ1-1; unclear D gene. Looked up from germline, CDR1 is LNHDA and CDR2 is SQIVND (reference sequence). Trimming pared 7 bases from V and 1 base from J, leaving 10 bases between. This CDR3 is 13 amino acids long.

This chain connects TRBV7-9 to TRBJ1-6, with TRBD1 as a possible D gene (5 bases). V gave up 5 bases and J gave up 7 bases, with 18 bases separating them. This CDR3 has 16 amino acids. Looked up from germline, CDR1 is SEHNR and CDR2 is FQNEAQ (reference sequence). The CDR3 coding sequence is TGTGCCAGCAGCACCTCTAGGGGTATCTACAATTCACCCCTCCACTTT. This translates into CASSTSRGIYNSPLHF.

This rearrangement joins TRBV7-6 to TRBJ1-1; maybe TRBD1 (6 bases). This CDR3 contains 13 residues. V was shortened by 0 bases and J by 7 bases, with 9 bases between the two germline ends. CDR1 is SGHVS and CDR2 is FNYEAQ in the germline V gene. DNA for the CDR3: TGTGCCAGCAGCTTAGCTCAGGACAGTGAAGCTTTCTTT. Translated, it gives CASSLAQDSEAFF. Using reference TRBV7-6 and TRBJ1-1 for the parts outside the CDR3, the full variable domain is GAGVSQSPRYKVTKRGQDVALRCDPISGHVSLYWYRQALGQGPEFLTYFNYEAQQDKSGLPNDRFSAERPEGSISTLTIQRTEQRDSAMYRCASSLAQDSEAFFGQGTRLTVV.

The gene calls are TRBV28 and TRBJ2-1; 9 bases align to TRBD1. Germline-derived CDR1 and CDR2 are MDHEN and SYDVKM. The CDR3 has 15 amino acids. The V segment lost 1 base and the J segment 6 bases; nucleotides outside the gene matches: 4. The CDR3 sequence is CASSLYRGQGNEQFF. CDR3 DNA: TGTGCCAGCAGTTTATACAGGGGACAGGGCAATGAGCAGTTCTTC.

The chain joins TRBV5-1 to TRBJ1-1, with 9 bases aligning to TRBD1. Trimming removed 1 base from V and 2 bases from J; junction bases left unmatched: 18. The germline CDR1 and CDR2 sequences are SGHRS and YFSETQ. CDR3 size: 20 residues. CDR3 sequence (DNA): TGCGCCAGCAGCTTGAATCTTAACCGGGACAGGGTGCGGCCCAACACTGAAGCTTTCTTT. Amino acids: CASSLNLNRDRVRPNTEAFF.

The chain links TRBV19 to TRBJ1-1; D not certain. Germline V gene sequence: CDR1 LNHDA, CDR2 SQIVND (reference sequence). The CDR3 runs to 12 residues. With 7 bases removed from V and 1 base from J, the gap between germline ends came to 7 bases. CDR3 bases: TGTGCCAGTATAGGAGCGAACACTGAAGCTTTCTTT. Its translation is CASIGANTEAFF.

The rearrangement links TRBV9 to TRBJ2-7, with 7 bases aligning to TRBD1. The trim removed 4 bases at V and 0 bases at J, leaving 7 bases unmatched. The germline CDR1 and CDR2 sequences are SGDLS and YYNGEE. The CDR3 loop spans 15 amino acids. CDR3 region: CASSLGAGGSYEQYF. DNA of the CDR3: TGTGCCAGCAGCCTCGGGGCAGGGGGCTCCTACGAGCAGTACTTC.

The rearrangement links TRBV7-6 to TRBJ2-7, with 11 bases lining up with TRBD1. The CDR3 length is 15 residues. Germline V gives CDR1 SGHVS, CDR2 FNYEAQ. After removal of 4 bases from V and 1 base from J, the junction contained 3 bases not matched to a gene. The CDR3 spells CASSWGQGESYEQYF. In DNA, the CDR3 is TGTGCCAGCAGCTGGGGACAGGGGGAATCCTACGAGCAGTACTTC.

The V and J genes are TRBV6-1 and TRBJ2-7; D gene unclear. CDR1 and CDR2 (germline): MNHNS, SASEGT. The CDR3 has 14 amino acids. V dropped 6 bases and J dropped 2 bases, with 14 bases sitting between them. The DNA of the CDR3 is TGTGCCAGCAGCGCTGCGGAGAGGACCTACGAGCAGTACTTC. Translated, it gives CASSAAERTYEQYF.

The rearrangement uses TRBV13 and TRBJ2-1; D might be TRBD2 (6 bases). The CDR3 is 13 residues long. Germline V gene lookup returns CDR1 PRHDT and CDR2 FYEKMQ (reference sequence). V was shortened by 4 bases and J by 8 bases, with 12 bases between the two germline ends. The CDR3 protein is CASSSRWGDEQFF. DNA for the CDR3: TGTGCCAGCAGCTCCCGGTGGGGGGATGAGCAGTTCTTC.